The subject of this entry is one TCR beta chain. These data originate in a study of blood T cell repertoires in COVID-19. Across the whole study: Material from acute and convalescent COVID-19 was sourced from the United States, Italy and Spain.

In the original workflow: The assay estimated nucleated cells by amplifying reference gene primers. TCRdb keeps only in-frame clones here, not all; method: immunoSEQ multiplex PCR. V and J calls and clone size are copied from that table; D and trimming were computed from the DNA. The sample yields over 60,000 clones, about 78% seen once. Losses at the gene ends were 4 bases for V and 0 bases for J; bases not matched to a gene: 9. The CDR3 spans 17 residues. The V gene's germline CDR1 is SGHDT and CDR2 YYEEEE. The TCR comes from a man older than 75 with active or convalescent COVID-19. The chain employs TRBV5-6 and TRBJ2-1; 8 nucleotides agree with TRBD1. The sample consisted of peripheral blood. CDR3 sequence (DNA): TGTGCCAGCAGCAAAGCAGGGGGCCATTCCTCCTACAATGAGCAGTTCTTC. As protein: CASSKAGGHSSYNEQFF.